The 18 T cell receptor beta chains reported below all come from one sample, sequenced in a study of T cell responses to AZD1222 COVID-19 vaccine. Measured with immunoSEQ multiplex PCR; TCRdb has only the in-frame clones, and not every one. The table shows some 120,000 clones, with 91% occurring only once. This material consisted of peripheral blood, taken on day 0 of AZD1222 vaccination. The receptors shown here come from an adult in good health.

The V and J genes are TRBV20-1 and TRBJ1-3; D gene uncertain. V was shortened by 3 bases and J by 0 bases, with 12 bases between the two germline ends. Germline V gene data show CDR1 as DFQATT and CDR2 as SNEGSKA (reference sequence). The CDR3 is 15 amino acids. The CDR3 region has the DNA TGCAGTGCTAGTACCCGTGGGAGCTCTGGAAACACCATATATTTT. Its translation: CSASTRGSSGNTIYF.

As DNA, the CDR3 is TGTGCCAGCAGTAGCGGCGGGGAGCTGTTTTTT. Protein: CASSSGGELFF. The chain joins TRBV6-6 to TRBJ2-2, with D possibly matching TRBD2 (5 bases). Trimming removed 5 bases at V and 7 bases at J, with 5 bases between. The germline CDR1 and CDR2 sequences are MNHNY and SVGAGI (reference sequence). The CDR3 loop spans 11 amino acids.

The chain uses TRBV25-1 and TRBJ2-3, with 8 bases matching TRBD1. The CDR3 spans 16 residues. CDR1 is MGHDK, CDR2 SYGVNS, per germline. J was trimmed by 4 bases and V by 5 bases; bases with no gene match: 11. The CDR3 loop reads CASSIKTDRAPDTQYF. CDR3 DNA: TGTGCCAGCAGTATCAAAACGGACAGGGCCCCAGATACGCAGTATTTT.

This clone has a single count. The CDR3 region has the DNA TGTGCCAGCCTAAATTTGGGACGGACCTACACTGAAGCTTTCTTT. Translation gives CASLNLGRTYTEAFF. The J gene is TRBJ1-1, the V gene TRBV6-5; TRBD1 is a possible D gene (5 bases). Trimming removed 8 bases at V and 3 bases at J, with 19 bases between. The CDR3 spans 15 residues. Germline values: CDR1 MNHEY, CDR2 SVGAGI.

This rearrangement joins TRBV15 to TRBJ2-2; TRBD1 might be the D (6 bases). V was trimmed by 5 bases and J by 4 bases, leaving 20 bases between them. The CDR3 extends over 17 amino acids. Germline CDR1 reads LNHNV; CDR2 reads YYDKDF (reference sequence). The CDR3 sequence is CATSPGLGTLGTGELFF. CDR3 DNA: TGTGCCACCAGCCCCGGGTTGGGGACATTAGGCACCGGGGAGCTGTTTTTT.

The V call is TRBV5-4, the J call TRBJ2-7; a weak D match, TRBD1 (5 bases). CDR3 length equals 13 residues. The V gene's germline CDR1 is SGHNT and CDR2 YYREEE (reference sequence). The V and J ends lost 4 bases and 4 bases respectively, with 12 bases between them. Written as DNA, the CDR3 is TGTGCCAGCAGCCATCAGGGTTTTTACGAGCAGTACTTC. Amino acids: CASSHQGFYEQYF.

The chain carries TRBV27 and TRBJ2-2; unclear D gene. The CDR3 length is 16 residues. V was pared by 5 bases and J by 1 base, with 14 bases between. Germline V gene data show CDR1 as MNHEY and CDR2 as SMNVEV (reference sequence). This CDR3 reads CASSPLVSGNTGELFF. The CDR3 DNA follows: TGTGCCAGCAGTCCCCTCGTGTCGGGGAACACCGGGGAGCTGTTTTTT.

V is TRBV11-1 and J is TRBJ2-2; D is undetermined. Germline-derived CDR1 and CDR2 are SGHAT and FQDESV (reference sequence). CDR3 length: 16 residues. Trimming left V 2 bases short and J 2 bases short, with 12 bases between. This CDR3 is CASSLWAGLNTGELFF. DNA of the CDR3: TGTGCCAGCAGCTTATGGGCAGGCTTAAACACCGGGGAGCTGTTTTTT.

V and J are TRBV18 and TRBJ1-4; TRBD1 is a possible D gene (6 bases). Trimming shortened V by 2 bases and J by 8 bases, and 9 bases separated the two germline ends. CDR3 length: 13 amino acids. Germline loops: CDR1 KGHSH, CDR2 LQKENI. CDR3 amino acids: CASSPTGYEKLFF. CDR3 in DNA: TGTGCCAGCTCACCAACAGGGTACGAAAAACTGTTTTTT. The variable domain in full, completed from reference TRBV18 and TRBJ1-4, reads NAGVMQNPRHLVRRRGQEARLRCSPMKGHSHVYWYRQLPEEGLKFMVYLQKENIIDESGMPKERFSAEFPKEGPSILRIQQVVRGDSAAYFCASSPTGYEKLFFGSGTQLSVL.

The chain uses TRBV30 and TRBJ1-4, with a possible D match to TRBD1 (5 bases). This CDR3 region has 16 residues. The germline V and J ends were trimmed by 0 bases and 8 bases, with 19 bases remaining between them. The V gene's germline CDR1 is GTSNPN and CDR2 SVGIG (reference sequence). The CDR3 loop reads CAWSVRGLGGAEKLFF. As DNA, the CDR3 is TGTGCCTGGAGTGTACGGGGGTTGGGAGGGGCGGAAAAACTGTTTTTT.

The rearrangement joins TRBV5-1 to TRBJ1-1; TRBD1 aligns across 9 bases. V trimming: 4 bases; J trimming: 5 bases; junction bases outside the gene matches: 6. Germline loops: CDR1 SGHRS, CDR2 YFSETQ. This CDR3 has 14 residues. The CDR3 loop is CASSGQGPGTEAFF. The DNA of the CDR3 is TGCGCCAGCAGCGGACAGGGGCCGGGGACTGAAGCTTTCTTT.

The CDR3 DNA follows: TGTGCCAGCAGTCCGGGGGGGAGGGCCGGCGGTAACGAGCAGTACTTC. It codes for CASSPGGRAGGNEQYF. This sequence joins TRBV28 and TRBJ2-7; 8 bases are a match to TRBD2. This CDR3 has 16 residues. J was trimmed by 5 bases and V by 5 bases; bases with no gene match: 14. Germline-derived CDR1 and CDR2 are MDHEN and SYDVKM.

The rearrangement uses TRBV24-1 and TRBJ2-1; unclear D gene. CDR1 KGHDR and CDR2 SFDVKD come from the germline V gene. V lost 3 bases to trimming and J lost 8 bases, with 10 bases between them. The CDR3 sequence is 13 residues long. CDR3 DNA: TGTGCCACCAGTGATGGCGATAGCTATGAGCAGTTCTTC. It encodes CATSDGDSYEQFF.

The CDR3 nucleotides are TGTGCCAGTAGGCAGGGTTCCTCTGGAAACACCATATATTTT. It yields the protein CASRQGSSGNTIYF. The chain carries TRBV19 and TRBJ1-3; tentative D call: TRBD1 (5 bases). Deletions cut 6 bases from V and 0 bases from J, with 9 bases between. Germline V gene sequence: CDR1 LNHDA, CDR2 SQIVND (reference sequence). This CDR3 has 14 residues.

This clone has only a few counts. The gene calls are TRBV2 and TRBJ2-1, with D maybe TRBD1 (6 bases). This CDR3 is built from 15 residues. The V end lost 6 bases, the J end lost 4 bases, and 16 bases lay between the germline ends. The germline V gene encodes CDR1 SNHLY and CDR2 FYNNEI. CDR3 sequence reads: CASRRRTEFYNEQFF. The CDR3 DNA reads as TGTGCCAGCAGGAGGAGGACAGAATTTTACAATGAGCAGTTCTTC.

CDR3 in DNA: TGTGCCAGCAGTTGGACAGCACTGGGGAATTCACCCCTCCACTTT. Protein: CASSWTALGNSPLHF. The chain combines TRBV6-2 or TRBV6-3 with TRBJ1-6, with D tentatively TRBD1 (6 bases). Trimming stripped 4 bases from V and 7 bases from J, with 14 bases between. The CDR3 runs to 15 residues. The germline V gene encodes CDR1 MNHEY and CDR2 SVGEGT.

The chain uses TRBV7-2 and TRBJ2-5, with no clear D. Trimming left V 2 bases short and J 1 base short, with 8 bases between. The CDR3 spans 14 residues. From germline, CDR1 is SGHTA and CDR2 FQGNSA. CDR3 DNA: TGTGCCAGCAGCTTACGGCGTAGCCAAGAGACCCAGTACTTC. Translating it yields CASSLRRSQETQYF.

The J gene is TRBJ1-2, the V gene TRBV9; no definite D call. Trimming pared 4 bases from V and 10 bases from J, leaving 14 bases between. The CDR3 loop spans 12 amino acids. Germline V CDR1 and CDR2: SGDLS, YYNGEE. The DNA of the CDR3 is TGTGCCAGCAGCAACACTCCATTGACCTACACCTTC. It yields the protein CASSNTPLTYTF.